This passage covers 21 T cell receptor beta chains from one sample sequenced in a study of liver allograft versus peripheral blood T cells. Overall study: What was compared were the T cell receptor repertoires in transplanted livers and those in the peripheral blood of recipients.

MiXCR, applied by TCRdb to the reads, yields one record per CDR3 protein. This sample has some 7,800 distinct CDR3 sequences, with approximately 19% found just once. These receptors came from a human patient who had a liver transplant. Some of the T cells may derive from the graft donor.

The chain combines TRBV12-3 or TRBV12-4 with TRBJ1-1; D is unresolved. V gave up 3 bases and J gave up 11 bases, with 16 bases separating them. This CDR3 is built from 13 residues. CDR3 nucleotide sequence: TGTGCCAGCAGTTTTTTGACGCTTGCGGGGGCTTTCTTT. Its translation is CASSFLTLAGAFF.

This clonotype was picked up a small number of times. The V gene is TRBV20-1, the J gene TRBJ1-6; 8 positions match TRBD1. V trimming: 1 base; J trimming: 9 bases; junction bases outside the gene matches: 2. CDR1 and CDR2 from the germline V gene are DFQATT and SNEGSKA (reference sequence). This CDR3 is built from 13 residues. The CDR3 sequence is CSARVDRGSPLHF. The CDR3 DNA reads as TGCAGTGCTAGAGTCGACAGGGGTTCACCCCTCCACTTT.

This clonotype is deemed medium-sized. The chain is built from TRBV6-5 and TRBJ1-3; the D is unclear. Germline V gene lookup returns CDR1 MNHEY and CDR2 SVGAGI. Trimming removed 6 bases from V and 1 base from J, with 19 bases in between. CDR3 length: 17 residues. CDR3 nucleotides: TGTGCCAGCAGCGTTAGGCGGATTACTTTATCTGGAAACACCATATATTTT. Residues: CASSVRRITLSGNTIYF.

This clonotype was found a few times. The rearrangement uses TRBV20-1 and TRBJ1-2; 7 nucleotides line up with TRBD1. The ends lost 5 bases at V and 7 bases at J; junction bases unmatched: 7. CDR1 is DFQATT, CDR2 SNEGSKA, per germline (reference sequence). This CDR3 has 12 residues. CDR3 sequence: CSAPDREVGYTF. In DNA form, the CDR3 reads TGCAGTGCTCCAGACAGGGAAGTTGGCTACACCTTC.

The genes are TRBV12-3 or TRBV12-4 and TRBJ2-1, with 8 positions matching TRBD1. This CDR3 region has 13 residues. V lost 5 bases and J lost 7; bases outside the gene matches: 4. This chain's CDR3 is CASSVHRGNEQFF. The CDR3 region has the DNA TGTGCCAGCAGTGTCCACAGGGGGAATGAGCAGTTCTTC.

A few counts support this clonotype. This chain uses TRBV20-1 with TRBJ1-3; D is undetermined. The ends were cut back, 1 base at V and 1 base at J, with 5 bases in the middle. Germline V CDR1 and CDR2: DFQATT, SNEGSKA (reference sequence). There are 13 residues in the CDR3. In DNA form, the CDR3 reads TGCAGTGCTAGAGGGGGTTCTGGAAACACCATATATTTT. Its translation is CSARGGSGNTIYF.

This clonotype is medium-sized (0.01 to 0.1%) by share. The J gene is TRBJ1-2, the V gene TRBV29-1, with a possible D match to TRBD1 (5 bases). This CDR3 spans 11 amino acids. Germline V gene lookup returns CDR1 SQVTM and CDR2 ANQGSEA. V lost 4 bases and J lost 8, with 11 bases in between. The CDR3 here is CSVVSGKGYTF. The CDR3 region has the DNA TGCAGCGTTGTTTCAGGGAAGGGCTACACCTTC.

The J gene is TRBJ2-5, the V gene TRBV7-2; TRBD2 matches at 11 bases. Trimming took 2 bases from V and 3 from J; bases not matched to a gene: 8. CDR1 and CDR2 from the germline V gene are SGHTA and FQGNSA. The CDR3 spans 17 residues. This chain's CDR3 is CASSLRVVAGGEETQYF. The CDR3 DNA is TGTGCCAGCAGCTTAAGGGTGGTAGCGGGGGGGGAAGAGACCCAGTACTTC.

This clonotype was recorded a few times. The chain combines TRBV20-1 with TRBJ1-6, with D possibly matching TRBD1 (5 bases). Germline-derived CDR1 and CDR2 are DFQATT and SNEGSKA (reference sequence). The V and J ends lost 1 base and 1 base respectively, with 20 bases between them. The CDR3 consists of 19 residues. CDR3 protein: CSARGFPMGGSSYNSPLHF. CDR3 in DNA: TGCAGTGCTAGAGGCTTCCCCATGGGGGGTAGTTCCTATAATTCACCCCTCCACTTT.

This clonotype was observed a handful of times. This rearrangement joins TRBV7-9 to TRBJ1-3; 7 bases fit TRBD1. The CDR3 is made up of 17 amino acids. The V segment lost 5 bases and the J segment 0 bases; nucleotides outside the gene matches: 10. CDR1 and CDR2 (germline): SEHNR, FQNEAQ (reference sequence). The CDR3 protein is CASSRGSGTASGNTIYF. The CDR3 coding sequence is TGTGCCAGCAGCCGCGGCTCTGGGACAGCCTCTGGAAACACCATATATTTT.

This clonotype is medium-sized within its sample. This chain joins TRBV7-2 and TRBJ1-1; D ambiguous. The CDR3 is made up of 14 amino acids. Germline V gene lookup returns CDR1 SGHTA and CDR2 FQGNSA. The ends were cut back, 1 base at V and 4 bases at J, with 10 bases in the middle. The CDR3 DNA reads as TGTGCCAGCAGCTTAGAGAGGGTGCGCACTGAAGCTTTCTTT. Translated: CASSLERVRTEAFF.

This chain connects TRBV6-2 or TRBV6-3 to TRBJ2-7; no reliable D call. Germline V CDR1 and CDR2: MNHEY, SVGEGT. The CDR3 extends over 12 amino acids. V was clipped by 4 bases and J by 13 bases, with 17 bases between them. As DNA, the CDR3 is TGTGCCAGCAGTTCCCTGGACGAGTATTTCTACTTC. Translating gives CASSSLDEYFYF.

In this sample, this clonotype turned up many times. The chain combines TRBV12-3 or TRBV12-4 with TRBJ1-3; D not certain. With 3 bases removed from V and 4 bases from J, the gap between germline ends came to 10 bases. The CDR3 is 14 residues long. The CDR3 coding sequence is TGTGCCAGCAGTTTGTCGGACCGCGGAAACACCATATATTTT. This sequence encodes CASSLSDRGNTIYF.

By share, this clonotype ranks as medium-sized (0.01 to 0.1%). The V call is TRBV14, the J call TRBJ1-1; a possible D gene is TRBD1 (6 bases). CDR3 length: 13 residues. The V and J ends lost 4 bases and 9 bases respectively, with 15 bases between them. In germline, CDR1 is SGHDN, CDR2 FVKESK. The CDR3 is CASSPLRGLQAFF. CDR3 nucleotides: TGTGCCAGCAGCCCCCTCAGGGGACTACAAGCTTTCTTT. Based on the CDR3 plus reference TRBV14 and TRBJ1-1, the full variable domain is EAGVTQFPSHSVIEKGQTVTLRCDPISGHDNLYWYRRVMGKEIKFLLHFVKESKQDESGMPNNRFLAERTGGTYSTLKVQPAELEDSGVYFCASSPLRGLQAFFGQGTRLTVV.

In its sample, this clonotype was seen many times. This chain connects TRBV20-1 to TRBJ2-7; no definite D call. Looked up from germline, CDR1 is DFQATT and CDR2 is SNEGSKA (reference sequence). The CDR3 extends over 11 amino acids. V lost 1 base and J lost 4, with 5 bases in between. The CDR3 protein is CSARVGYEQYF. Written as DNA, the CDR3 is TGCAGTGCTAGAGTGGGTTACGAGCAGTACTTC.

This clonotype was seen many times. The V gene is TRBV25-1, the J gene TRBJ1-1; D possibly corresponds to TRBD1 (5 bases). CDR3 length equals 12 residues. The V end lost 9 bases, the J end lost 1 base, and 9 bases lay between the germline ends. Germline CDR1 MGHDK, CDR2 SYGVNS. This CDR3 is CARPTGNTEAFF. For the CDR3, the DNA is TGTGCCAGACCTACAGGGAACACTGAAGCTTTCTTT.

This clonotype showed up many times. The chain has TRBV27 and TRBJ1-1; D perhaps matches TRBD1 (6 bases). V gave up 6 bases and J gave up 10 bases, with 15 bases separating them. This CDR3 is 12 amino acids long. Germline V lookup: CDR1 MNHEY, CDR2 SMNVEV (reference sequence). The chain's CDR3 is CASSRWGAAAFF. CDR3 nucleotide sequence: TGTGCCAGCAGCCGGTGGGGGGCGGCAGCTTTCTTT.

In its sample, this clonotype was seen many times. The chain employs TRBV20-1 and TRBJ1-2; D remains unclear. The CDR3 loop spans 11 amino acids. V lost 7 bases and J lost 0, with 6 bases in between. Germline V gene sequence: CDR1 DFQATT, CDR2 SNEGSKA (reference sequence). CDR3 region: CSGEANYGYTF. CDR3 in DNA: TGCAGTGGAGAGGCTAACTATGGCTACACCTTC.

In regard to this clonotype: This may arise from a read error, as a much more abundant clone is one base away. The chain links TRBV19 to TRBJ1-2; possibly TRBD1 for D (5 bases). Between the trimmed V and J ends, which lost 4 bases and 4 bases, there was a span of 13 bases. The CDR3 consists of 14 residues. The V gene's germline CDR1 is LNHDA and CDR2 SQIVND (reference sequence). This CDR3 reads CASSNNNQGYGYTF. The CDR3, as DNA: TGTGCCAGTAGTAATAACAATCAGGGCTATGGCTACACCTTC. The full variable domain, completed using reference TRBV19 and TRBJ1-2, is DGGITQSPKYLFRKEGQNVTLSCEQNLNHDAMYWYRQDPGQGLRLIYYSQIVNDFQKGDIAEGYSVSREKKESFPLTVTSAQKNPTAFYLCASSNNNQGYGYTFGSGTRLTVV.

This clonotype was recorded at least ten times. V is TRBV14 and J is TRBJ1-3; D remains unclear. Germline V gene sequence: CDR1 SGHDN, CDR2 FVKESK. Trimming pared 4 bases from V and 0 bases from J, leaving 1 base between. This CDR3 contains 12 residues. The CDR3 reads CASSRSGNTIYF. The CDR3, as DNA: TGTGCCAGCAGCCGCTCTGGAAACACCATATATTTT.

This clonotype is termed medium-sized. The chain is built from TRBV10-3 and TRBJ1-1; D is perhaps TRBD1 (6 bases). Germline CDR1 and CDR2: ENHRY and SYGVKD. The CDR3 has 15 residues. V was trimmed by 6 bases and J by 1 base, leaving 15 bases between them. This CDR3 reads CAIREGGGANTEAFF. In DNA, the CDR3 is TGTGCCATCAGGGAGGGGGGGGGAGCGAACACTGAAGCTTTCTTT.